The TCR beta chain described here comes from a study of T-cell reconstitution after alpha-beta-depleted transplantation in children. General observations from the study: T-cell counts and diversity were attributed mostly to newly produced T cells one year after transplant.

Unique molecular identifiers were built into the TCRbeta library. TCRdb called the PCR reads again in MiXCR, with one record for every CDR3 protein. The sample includes a few hundred thousand distinct CDR3 sequences, 7.5% to 9% of them seen just once. Trimming took 2 bases from V and 6 from J; bases not matched to a gene: 7. Germline CDR1 reads DFQATT; CDR2 reads SNEGSKA (reference sequence). There are 14 residues in the CDR3. This clonotype occurred many times. Its antigen is currently unknown. The sequenced sample was peripheral blood, obtained 360 days after TCRalphabeta/CD19-depleted stem cell transplant. This clonotype was obtained from a female patient aged 2-9 years who had a stem cell transplant for Fanconi anemia, so the T cells may come from the graft donor. The chain combines TRBV20-1 with TRBJ2-1; TRBD2 aligns across 7 bases. CDR3 sequence (DNA): TGCAGTGCTAGATCCCGGGACTATGTCAATGAGCAGTTCTTC. Translating it yields CSARSRDYVNEQFF.